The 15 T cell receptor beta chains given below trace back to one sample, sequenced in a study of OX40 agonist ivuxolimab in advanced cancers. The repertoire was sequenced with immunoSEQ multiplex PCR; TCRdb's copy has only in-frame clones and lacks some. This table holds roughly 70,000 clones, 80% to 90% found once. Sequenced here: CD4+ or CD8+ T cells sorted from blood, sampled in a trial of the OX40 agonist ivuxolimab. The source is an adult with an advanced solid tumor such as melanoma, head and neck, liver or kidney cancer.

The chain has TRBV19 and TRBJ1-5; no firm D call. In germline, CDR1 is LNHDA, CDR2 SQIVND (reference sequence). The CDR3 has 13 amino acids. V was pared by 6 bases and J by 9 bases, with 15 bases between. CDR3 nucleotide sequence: TGTGCCAGTAGACCGGACGGCGCTAGGCCCCAGCATTTT. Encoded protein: CASRPDGARPQHF.

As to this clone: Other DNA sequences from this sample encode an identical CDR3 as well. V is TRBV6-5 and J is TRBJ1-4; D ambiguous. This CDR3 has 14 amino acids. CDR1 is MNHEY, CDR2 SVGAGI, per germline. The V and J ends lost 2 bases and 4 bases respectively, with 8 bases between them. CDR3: CASSYRGLNEKLFF. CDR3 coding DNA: TGTGCCAGCAGTTACCGAGGGCTTAATGAAAAACTGTTTTTT.

The CDR3: CASSNFGLAGGGSEQYF. CDR3 DNA sequence: TGTGCCAGCAGCAACTTCGGGCTAGCGGGAGGTGGGTCCGAGCAGTACTTC. This sequence joins TRBV5-8 and TRBJ2-5; the match to TRBD2 covers 11 bases. Gene TRBJ2-7 matches the end of the DNA better, so the J call may be wrong. The length of the CDR3 is 17 residues. Per germline, CDR1 SGHTS and CDR2 YDEGEE.

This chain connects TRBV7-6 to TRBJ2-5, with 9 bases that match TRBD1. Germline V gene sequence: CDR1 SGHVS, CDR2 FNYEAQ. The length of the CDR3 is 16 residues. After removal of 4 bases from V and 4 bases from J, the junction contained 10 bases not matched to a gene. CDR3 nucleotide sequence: TGTGCCAGCAGCTCCGTCTACGGACAGGGGATAGAGACCCAGTACTTC. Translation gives CASSSVYGQGIETQYF.

CDR3 in DNA: TGCGCCAGCAGCCTCGGGAGGGCCTGGTACAATGAGCAGTTCTTC. This encodes CASSLGRAWYNEQFF. The chain couples TRBV5-1 to TRBJ2-1, with 8 bases aligning to TRBD2. Unmatched junction bases numbered 7, after V lost 4 bases and J lost 4 bases. Germline-derived CDR1 and CDR2 are SGHRS and YFSETQ. The CDR3 totals 15 residues. Based on the CDR3 plus reference TRBV5-1 and TRBJ2-1, the full variable domain is KAGVTQTPRYLIKTRGQQVTLSCSPISGHRSVSWYQQTPGQGLQFLFEYFSETQRNKGNFPGRFSGRQFSNSRSEMNVSTLELGDSALYLCASSLGRAWYNEQFFGPGTRLTVL.

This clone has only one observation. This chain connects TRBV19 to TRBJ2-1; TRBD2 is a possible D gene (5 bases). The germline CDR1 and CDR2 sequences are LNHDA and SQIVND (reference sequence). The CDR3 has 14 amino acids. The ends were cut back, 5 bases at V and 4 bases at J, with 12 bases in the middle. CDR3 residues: CASSYLGSYNEQFF. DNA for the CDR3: TGTGCCAGTAGTTATTTAGGGAGTTACAATGAGCAGTTCTTC. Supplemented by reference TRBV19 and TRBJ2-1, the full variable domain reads DGGITQSPKYLFRKEGQNVTLSCEQNLNHDAMYWYRQDPGQGLRLIYYSQIVNDFQKGDIAEGYSVSREKKESFPLTVTSAQKNPTAFYLCASSYLGSYNEQFFGPGTRLTVL.

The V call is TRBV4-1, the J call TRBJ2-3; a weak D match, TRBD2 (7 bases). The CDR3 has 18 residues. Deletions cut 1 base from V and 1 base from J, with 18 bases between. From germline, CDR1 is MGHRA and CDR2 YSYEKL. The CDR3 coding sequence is TGCGCCAGCAGCCAAGCCACGCAGGGAGGGGGGGGCACAGATACGCAGTATTTT. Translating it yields CASSQATQGGGGTDTQYF.

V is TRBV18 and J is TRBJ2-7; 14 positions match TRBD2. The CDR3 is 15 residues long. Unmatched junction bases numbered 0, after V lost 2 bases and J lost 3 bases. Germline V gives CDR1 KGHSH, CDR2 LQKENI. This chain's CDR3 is CASSPGLAGGYEQYF. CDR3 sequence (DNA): TGTGCCAGCTCACCAGGACTAGCGGGAGGCTACGAGCAGTACTTC.

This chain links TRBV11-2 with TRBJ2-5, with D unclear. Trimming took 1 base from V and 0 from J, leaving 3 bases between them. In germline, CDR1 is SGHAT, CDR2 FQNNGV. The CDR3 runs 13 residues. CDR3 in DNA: TGTGCCAGCAGCTTAGCGGACCAAGAGACCCAGTACTTC. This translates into CASSLADQETQYF.

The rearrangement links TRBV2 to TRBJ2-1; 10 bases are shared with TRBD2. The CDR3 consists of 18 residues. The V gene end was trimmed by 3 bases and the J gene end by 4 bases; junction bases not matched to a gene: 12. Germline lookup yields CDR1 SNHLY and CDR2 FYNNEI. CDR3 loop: CASSDWLAGVGGYNEQFF. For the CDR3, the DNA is TGTGCCAGCAGTGACTGGCTAGCGGGAGTGGGGGGGTACAATGAGCAGTTCTTC.

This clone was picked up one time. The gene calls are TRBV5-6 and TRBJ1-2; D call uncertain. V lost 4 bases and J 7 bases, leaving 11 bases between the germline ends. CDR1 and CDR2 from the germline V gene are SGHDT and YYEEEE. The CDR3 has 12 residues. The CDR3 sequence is CASSAGPGGYTF. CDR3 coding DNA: TGTGCCAGCAGCGCTGGCCCGGGTGGCTACACCTTC.

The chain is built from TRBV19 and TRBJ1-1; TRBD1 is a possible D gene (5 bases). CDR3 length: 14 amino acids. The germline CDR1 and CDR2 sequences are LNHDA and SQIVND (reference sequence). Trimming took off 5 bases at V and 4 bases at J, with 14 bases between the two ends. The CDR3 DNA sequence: TGTGCCAGTAGTCCCGCCAGGGTAGGCACTGAAGCTTTCTTT. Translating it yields CASSPARVGTEAFF.

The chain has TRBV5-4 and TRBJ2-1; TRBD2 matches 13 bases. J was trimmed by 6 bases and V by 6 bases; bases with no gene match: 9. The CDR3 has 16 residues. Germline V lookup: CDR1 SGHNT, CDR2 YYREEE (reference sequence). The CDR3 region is CASTRMTSGRRNEQFF. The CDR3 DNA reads TGTGCCAGCACCCGTATGACTAGCGGGAGGCGCAATGAGCAGTTCTTC.

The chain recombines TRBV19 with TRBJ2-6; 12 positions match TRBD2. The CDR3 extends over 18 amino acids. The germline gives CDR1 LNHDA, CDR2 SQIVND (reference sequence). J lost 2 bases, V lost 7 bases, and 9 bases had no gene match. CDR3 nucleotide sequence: TGTGCCAGTACAGGGACCCTAGCGGGAGGGCCTGGGGCCAACGTCCTGACTTTC. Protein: CASTGTLAGGPGANVLTF. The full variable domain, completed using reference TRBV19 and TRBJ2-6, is DGGITQSPKYLFRKEGQNVTLSCEQNLNHDAMYWYRQDPGQGLRLIYYSQIVNDFQKGDIAEGYSVSREKKESFPLTVTSAQKNPTAFYLCASTGTLAGGPGANVLTFGAGSRLTVL.

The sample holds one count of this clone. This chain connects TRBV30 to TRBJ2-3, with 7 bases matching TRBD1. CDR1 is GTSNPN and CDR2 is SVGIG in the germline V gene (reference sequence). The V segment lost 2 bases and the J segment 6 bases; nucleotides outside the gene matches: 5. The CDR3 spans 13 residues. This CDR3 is CAWSTQGVDTQYF. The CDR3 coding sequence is TGTGCCTGGAGTACTCAGGGGGTTGATACGCAGTATTTT.